This TCR beta chain came from a study of regulatory T cells in long-lasting Graves disease. Notes on this clonotype: Its cognate antigen is unknown.

RNA from PBMCs was the source of the TCR library. Graves' disease diagnosis followed American Thyroid Association guidelines. Germline CDR1 and CDR2: DFQATT and SNEGSKA (reference sequence). Trimming pared 6 bases from V and 3 bases from J, leaving 12 bases between. The CDR3 contains 12 residues. The study's findings and limits: Peripheral blood alone, not thyroid tissue, underwent study. It was in persistent disease that TRBV28, TRBJ1-2 and TRBJ2-5 were favored. Graves' patients with persistent disease showed TCR diversity lower than patients newly diagnosed.

MiXCR was run by TCRdb on the reads, yielding one entry per CDR3 protein. The sample records about 750 distinct CDR3 sequences, approximately 84% being singletons. Sequenced here: peripheral blood mononuclear cells (PBMCs), sampled with antithyroid drug treatment, in newly diagnosed or persistent Graves disease (not recorded which). This chain links TRBV20-1 with TRBJ2-7; possible D gene TRBD2, 5 bases. The sequence derives from a female donor with Graves disease. The CDR3 is CSALRGSYEQYF. The CDR3 region has the DNA TGCAGTGCCCTCCGGGGAAGCTACGAGCAGTACTTC.